Shown below are 26 T cell receptor beta chains from a single sample sequenced in a study of long-term antiretroviral therapy in people with HIV. Survey-level resolution applied to immunoSEQ assay v3.0. Data came from immunoSEQ multiplex PCR; TCRdb stores just in-frame clones and leaves some out. The table lists tens of thousands of clones, 85% to 95% of them singletons. The input for sequencing was unsorted PBMCs, taken 5.3 years after starting antiretroviral therapy. The receptors derive from a man aged 45-65 years with HIV.

The rearrangement uses TRBV5-4 and TRBJ2-7; D is ambiguous. Trimming left V 3 bases short and J 4 bases short, with 14 bases between. This CDR3 comprises 14 residues. Germline CDR1 SGHNT, CDR2 YYREEE (reference sequence). In DNA form, the CDR3 reads TGTGCCAGCAGCTCCGGCATACGACCTTACGAGCAGTACTTC. Amino acid sequence: CASSSGIRPYEQYF.

In DNA form, the CDR3 reads TGTGCCAGCAGCCGAACAGTTGCTGGAAACACCATATATTTT. This sequence encodes CASSRTVAGNTIYF. The genes are TRBV2 and TRBJ1-3; no firm D call. Germline V gives CDR1 SNHLY, CDR2 FYNNEI. V shed 6 bases and J shed 2 bases, with 11 bases lying between them. This CDR3 has 14 amino acids.

The V gene is TRBV7-8, the J gene TRBJ2-7, with D possibly being TRBD1 or TRBD2 (5 bases each). Trimming removed 1 base at V and 1 base at J, with 8 bases between. CDR1 is SGHVS, CDR2 FQNEAQ, per germline. There are 14 residues in the CDR3. CDR3 loop: CASSLVGPSYEQYF. CDR3 DNA: TGTGCCAGCAGCTTAGTGGGACCTTCCTACGAGCAGTACTTC.

The gene calls are TRBV19 and TRBJ1-5; D call uncertain. The CDR3 loop spans 15 amino acids. V was clipped by 7 bases and J by 0 bases, with 13 bases between them. CDR1 and CDR2 (germline): LNHDA, SQIVND (reference sequence). The CDR3 region is CASMNSAYSNQPQHF. The CDR3 nucleotides read TGTGCCAGTATGAACAGTGCTTATAGCAATCAGCCCCAGCATTTT. The whole variable domain, filled in from reference TRBV19 and TRBJ1-5, reads DGGITQSPKYLFRKEGQNVTLSCEQNLNHDAMYWYRQDPGQGLRLIYYSQIVNDFQKGDIAEGYSVSREKKESFPLTVTSAQKNPTAFYLCASMNSAYSNQPQHFGDGTRLSIL.

This rearrangement joins TRBV6-1 to TRBJ1-2; D remains ambiguous. V lost 2 bases, J lost 4 bases, and 8 bases lay in between. The CDR3 sequence is 13 residues long. Germline V gene data show CDR1 as MNHNS and CDR2 as SASEGT. In DNA, the CDR3 is TGTGCCAGCAGTGAAACGGTAGTCTATGGCTACACCTTC. Protein: CASSETVVYGYTF.

The J gene is TRBJ2-1, the V gene TRBV29-1; D is possibly TRBD1 (6 bases). The germline gives CDR1 SQVTM, CDR2 ANQGSEA. The length of the CDR3 is 11 residues. Trimming cost V 7 bases and J 6 bases, with 10 bases left between them. The CDR3 sequence is CSGLQGNEQFF. CDR3 DNA sequence: TGCAGCGGTTTACAGGGCAATGAGCAGTTCTTC.

The rearrangement links TRBV5-4 to TRBJ2-7; either TRBD1 or TRBD2 may fit D (5 bases each). Deletions cut 3 bases from V and 4 bases from J, with 14 bases between. Germline V CDR1 and CDR2: SGHNT, YYREEE (reference sequence). The CDR3 contains 14 residues. The CDR3 nucleotides are TGTGCCAGCAGCTCCGGGACGAATTTTTACGAGCAGTACTTC. Amino acids: CASSSGTNFYEQYF.

This sequence joins TRBV27 and TRBJ2-1; the D gene is possibly TRBD2 (7 bases). V was trimmed by 5 bases and J by 7 bases, leaving 24 bases between them. The CDR3 is 17 residues long. Germline CDR1 MNHEY, CDR2 SMNVEV (reference sequence). The CDR3 region is CASSPLGGAALKNEQFF. The CDR3 nucleotides are TGTGCCAGCAGTCCGTTGGGGGGGGCGGCACTCAAGAATGAGCAGTTCTTC.

The chain has TRBV30 and TRBJ1-5; D unclear. Trimming shortened V by 4 bases and J by 0 bases, and 10 bases separated the two germline ends. Germline CDR1 GTSNPN, CDR2 SVGIG (reference sequence). The CDR3 runs to 14 residues. CDR3 sequence: CAWTTSHSNQPQHF. The CDR3 DNA is TGTGCCTGGACTACGAGCCATAGCAATCAGCCCCAGCATTTT.

The genes are TRBV4-3 and TRBJ1-6; weak D call: TRBD1 (5 bases). From germline, CDR1 is LGHNA and CDR2 YSLEER. This CDR3 is 16 amino acids long. The V end lost 0 bases, the J end lost 4 bases, and 10 bases lay between the germline ends. This CDR3 reads CASSQEWGRYNSPLHF. In DNA form, the CDR3 reads TGCGCCAGCAGCCAAGAATGGGGCAGGTATAATTCACCCCTCCACTTT.

The CDR3 loop reads CASSISGLTEAFF. CDR3 nucleotides: TGTGCCAGTAGTATCTCGGGGTTGACTGAAGCTTTCTTT. The chain joins TRBV19 to TRBJ1-1; D gene unclear. CDR1 is LNHDA and CDR2 is SQIVND in the germline V gene (reference sequence). The CDR3 length is 13 residues. V was clipped by 3 bases and J by 5 bases, with 10 bases between them.

The chain carries TRBV5-4 and TRBJ2-7, with D perhaps TRBD2 (6 bases). The CDR3 covers 14 residues. Germline CDR1 and CDR2: SGHNT and YYREEE (reference sequence). The V and J ends lost 4 bases and 3 bases respectively, with 14 bases between them. CDR3 nucleotide sequence: TGTGCCAGCAGCCGGGGACTGGGGGACTACGAGCAGTACTTC. Translation: CASSRGLGDYEQYF.

The V and J genes are TRBV5-5 and TRBJ1-5; tentatively, D is TRBD1 (5 bases). CDR3 length: 14 residues. Germline V CDR1 and CDR2: SGHKS, YYEKEE (reference sequence). V lost 0 bases and J 8 bases, leaving 12 bases between the germline ends. The CDR3 region is CASSLEPGREPQHF. In nucleotides, the CDR3 is TGTGCCAGCAGCTTGGAACCGGGACGGGAGCCCCAGCATTTT. Full variable domain (rest looked up from reference TRBV5-5 and TRBJ1-5): DAGVTQSPTHLIKTRGQQVTLRCSPISGHKSVSWYQQVLGQGPQFIFQYYEKEERGRGNFPDRFSARQFPNYSSELNVNALLLGDSALYLCASSLEPGREPQHFGDGTRLSIL.

The chain is built from TRBV15 and TRBJ2-7; 8 bases are a match to TRBD2. With V trimmed by 2 bases and J by 3 bases, 6 bases remained unmatched. The CDR3 contains 15 residues. Germline loops: CDR1 LNHNV, CDR2 YYDKDF (reference sequence). The CDR3 region is CATSRRREGGYEQYF. CDR3 nucleotide sequence: TGTGCCACCAGCAGAAGACGGGAGGGGGGCTACGAGCAGTACTTC.

This clone is a singleton in its sample. The V and J genes are TRBV6-1 and TRBJ1-2, with 7 nucleotides matching TRBD1. Germline V gene lookup returns CDR1 MNHNS and CDR2 SASEGT. Germline trimming cut 8 bases from V and 4 bases from J; bases unmatched to any gene: 7. The CDR3 runs 13 residues. The CDR3 DNA is TGTGCCAGCGCTCCGGACAGGACCTATGGCTACACCTTC. The encoded protein is CASAPDRTYGYTF.

This CDR3 is CASSQDIFYGYTF. CDR3 coding DNA: TGTGCCAGCAGCCAAGACATATTCTATGGCTACACCTTC. This chain joins TRBV14 and TRBJ1-2; D is undetermined. CDR3 length: 13 residues. V was shortened by 0 bases and J by 4 bases, with 6 bases between the two germline ends. Germline assignment: CDR1 SGHDN and CDR2 FVKESK.

The rearrangement links TRBV2 to TRBJ2-6; the D gene is possibly TRBD1 (5 bases). From germline, CDR1 is SNHLY and CDR2 FYNNEI. V was pared by 6 bases and J by 8 bases, with 17 bases between. CDR3 size: 15 residues. CDR3 DNA: TGTGCCAGCAGCCCCCAGGGCCTATCAACCAACGTCCTGACTTTC. Amino acids: CASSPQGLSTNVLTF.

The V gene is TRBV30, the J gene TRBJ2-5; unclear D gene. The CDR3 contains 14 residues. V shed 4 bases and J shed 7 bases, with 19 bases lying between them. Germline assignment: CDR1 GTSNPN and CDR2 SVGIG (reference sequence). The CDR3 loop reads CAWNLGSHLGTQYF. The CDR3 DNA sequence: TGTGCCTGGAACCTAGGGTCCCACCTGGGGACCCAGTACTTC.

This clone appeared a single time. The chain joins TRBV5-1 to TRBJ2-1; no firm D call. Germline CDR1 is SGHRS and CDR2 is YFSETQ. Trimming stripped 1 base from V and 7 bases from J, with 9 bases between. The CDR3 has 13 amino acids. DNA of the CDR3: TGCGCCAGCAGCTTGACGGATACTAATGAGCAGTTCTTC. Translating gives CASSLTDTNEQFF.

The chain links TRBV9 to TRBJ2-3, with unresolved D. The CDR3 is made up of 13 amino acids. V was shortened by 3 bases and J by 0 bases, with 5 bases between the two germline ends. Germline lookup yields CDR1 SGDLS and CDR2 YYNGEE. The CDR3 here is CASSGGSTDTQYF. The CDR3 nucleotides are TGTGCCAGCAGCGGGGGTAGCACAGATACGCAGTATTTT.

J is TRBJ2-1 and V is TRBV18, with TRBD2 matching over 14 bases. Trimming cost V 3 bases and J 8 bases; bases outside gene matches: 3. The CDR3 spans 15 residues. Germline V CDR1 and CDR2: KGHSH, LQKENI. CDR3 nucleotides: TGTGCCAGCTCACCGAGACTAGCGGGGGGGTATGAGCAGTTCTTC. This codes for CASSPRLAGGYEQFF.

This clone has only one observation. The chain employs TRBV18 and TRBJ1-6; TRBD1 aligns across 9 bases. The junction had 5 bases not matched to a gene; V was cut back by 4 bases and J by 10 bases. The germline CDR1 and CDR2 sequences are KGHSH and LQKENI. There are 14 residues in the CDR3. CDR3 nucleotides: TGTGCCAGCTCACAGAGACAGGGGGACTCACCCCTCCACTTT. This translates into CASSQRQGDSPLHF.

The rearrangement joins TRBV23-1 to TRBJ1-5; D is unclear. TRBV23-1 is given ORF status, its function remaining uncertain. CDR3 length: 19 residues. The V gene lost 0 bases and the J gene lost 0 bases, with 18 bases spanning the gap. The CDR3 here is CASSQSRFPGNHSNQPQHF. CDR3 sequence (DNA): TGCGCCAGCAGTCAATCGAGATTCCCGGGAAACCATAGCAATCAGCCCCAGCATTTT.

This clone was seen just once. The chain links TRBV5-1 to TRBJ1-1; no clear D gene. Trimming left V 0 bases short and J 0 bases short, with 6 bases between. This CDR3 has 14 residues. Germline V gene sequence: CDR1 SGHRS, CDR2 YFSETQ. The CDR3 loop is CASSLDSMNTEAFF. CDR3 nucleotide sequence: TGCGCCAGCAGCTTGGACAGCATGAACACTGAAGCTTTCTTT.

This clone was recorded once. The rearrangement uses TRBV30 and TRBJ2-3, with 9 bases matching TRBD2. With 3 bases clipped from V and 3 bases from J, the junction kept 1 base outside the gene matches. The germline V gene has CDR1 GTSNPN and CDR2 SVGIG (reference sequence). This CDR3 contains 13 residues. In DNA, the CDR3 is TGTGCCTGGAGAGGACTAGCGACAGATACGCAGTATTTT. Its protein product is CAWRGLATDTQYF.

The chain links TRBV30 to TRBJ1-6, with TRBD1 matching over 8 bases. V was clipped by 1 base and J by 9 bases; unmatched bases: 5. The CDR3 is 14 amino acids. Per germline, CDR1 GTSNPN and CDR2 SVGIG (reference sequence). The CDR3 protein is CAWSAPDRASPLHF. The CDR3 DNA reads TGTGCCTGGAGTGCACCGGACAGGGCTTCACCCCTCCACTTT. Drawing the rest from reference TRBV30 and TRBJ1-6, the complete variable domain is SQTIHQWPATLVQPVGSPLSLECTVEGTSNPNLYWYRQAAGRGLQLLFYSVGIGQISSEVPQNLSASRPQDRQFILSSKKLLLSDSGFYLCAWSAPDRASPLHFGNGTRLTVT.